The sequence of this T cell receptor beta chain was determined in a study of blood T cells in healthy people across ages. Notes on the study in general: No conclusive comparison of naive versus antigen-experienced cells was possible with unsorted PBMCs. Age brought a roughly linear fall in TCR beta diversity measured per million T cells.

Comment on this clonotype: Antigen: not known.

PCR was performed a second time for roughly 7 to 11 cycles using a sample-barcoded 5' primer and a J-beta primer mix. Every cDNA molecule carried a tag from a template-switch adaptor bearing 12 random nucleotides. Sequencing yielded, for each sample, at least 3 million paired-end reads carrying CDR3. One entry per CDR3 protein, called by TCRdb with MiXCR from the 5' RACE reads. The sample holds 450,000 to 600,000 distinct CDR3 sequences, about 28% seen once. These same data were also listed under a study on T cells of mothers and their children.

The source is a boy aged 2 to 9 in good health. Sample: blood.

CDR3 amino acids: CSVDINGYGYTF. In DNA, the CDR3 is TGCAGCGTTGATATTAACGGCTATGGCTACACCTTC. This chain connects TRBV29-1 to TRBJ1-2; no clear D gene. CDR3 length: 12 amino acids. V lost 3 bases, J lost 4 bases, and 9 bases lay in between. CDR1 SQVTM and CDR2 ANQGSEA come from the germline V gene.